A single sample gave rise to the 24 T cell receptor beta chains below, sequenced in a study of graft-versus-host responses after intestinal transplantation. Using immunoSEQ multiplex PCR, the repertoire was profiled, and TCRdb retains in-frame clones only, with some absent. The table has almost 70,000 clones, around 90% seen once; the top ten hold 6.5% to 8%. Sequences were derived from bone marrow, sampled roughly 780 days after intestinal transplantation. These receptors originate from a human patient who received an intestinal transplant, so some T cells may come from the graft donor.

This clone showed up just once. The chain joins TRBV7-9 to TRBJ2-1; a weak D match, TRBD2 (6 bases). Germline V gene lookup returns CDR1 SEHNR and CDR2 FQNEAQ (reference sequence). The CDR3 sequence is 14 residues long. Trimming took 0 bases from V and 8 from J, leaving 11 bases between them. The CDR3 spells CASSLAPPGDEQFF. CDR3 DNA: TGTGCCAGCAGCTTAGCCCCCCCGGGGGATGAGCAGTTCTTC.

This chain joins TRBV5-4 and TRBJ1-2, with unresolved D. The CDR3 loop spans 15 amino acids. Germline values: CDR1 SGHNT, CDR2 YYREEE (reference sequence). V was pared by 1 base and J by 8 bases, with 18 bases between. For the CDR3, the DNA is TGTGCCAGCAGCTTGTCGTGGCTCCCGGAGGGAGGCTACACCTTC. Its protein is CASSLSWLPEGGYTF.

The chain has TRBV29-1 and TRBJ2-3, with D possibly TRBD1 on 5 matching bases. Germline values: CDR1 SQVTM, CDR2 ANQGSEA. V was shortened by 4 bases and J by 2 bases, with 13 bases between the two germline ends. The CDR3 has 14 amino acids. CDR3: CSVGRDRNTDTQYF. CDR3 in DNA: TGCAGCGTTGGTCGTGACAGAAACACAGATACGCAGTATTTT.

V is TRBV2 and J is TRBJ2-5; TRBD2 aligns across 15 bases. In germline, CDR1 is SNHLY, CDR2 FYNNEI. This CDR3 contains 16 residues. With V trimmed by 6 bases and J by 1 base, 3 bases remained unmatched. CDR3: CASRRTSGGGQETQYF. For the CDR3, the DNA is TGTGCCAGCAGGCGGACTAGCGGGGGGGGCCAAGAGACCCAGTACTTC.

The chain couples TRBV7-9 to TRBJ2-7, with no clear D. The germline V gene encodes CDR1 SEHNR and CDR2 FQNEAQ (reference sequence). This CDR3 is built from 13 residues. V was pared by 2 bases and J by 4 bases, with 9 bases between. The CDR3 here is CASSLLATYEQYF. Written as DNA, the CDR3 is TGTGCCAGCAGCTTACTGGCGACGTACGAGCAGTACTTC.

In this sample, this clone turned up once. J is TRBJ1-1 and V is TRBV6-5, with a possible D match to TRBD1 (6 bases). Trimming stripped 4 bases from V and 6 bases from J, with 12 bases between. In germline, CDR1 is MNHEY, CDR2 SVGAGI. The CDR3 contains 13 residues. The CDR3, as DNA: TGTGCCAGCAGTTTACAGGGTCGGCCTGAAGCTTTCTTT. It translates to CASSLQGRPEAFF.

The chain couples TRBV2 to TRBJ1-2, with TRBD1 matching over 7 bases. Trimming took 0 bases from V and 3 from J; bases not matched to a gene: 4. The CDR3 contains 15 residues. CDR1 is SNHLY, CDR2 FYNNEI, per germline. In DNA form, the CDR3 reads TGTGCCAGCAGTGAAGCCGCGGGACAGTACTATGGCTACACCTTC. Protein: CASSEAAGQYYGYTF.

The chain is built from TRBV25-1 and TRBJ2-5, with D possibly being TRBD2 (6 bases). V gave up 7 bases and J gave up 4 bases, with 7 bases separating them. This CDR3 has 11 residues. Germline CDR1 is MGHDK and CDR2 is SYGVNS. CDR3 nucleotide sequence: TGTGCCAGCATGGGGGGAGAGACCCAGTACTTC. Amino acid sequence: CASMGGETQYF.

V and J are TRBV4-1 and TRBJ2-1; no definite D call. Germline CDR1 and CDR2: MGHRA and YSYEKL. The V and J ends lost 3 bases and 4 bases respectively, with 13 bases between them. The CDR3 has 15 residues. DNA for the CDR3: TGCGCCAGCAGCCAGTTGAAAAGCAGTTACAATGAGCAGTTCTTC. Protein: CASSQLKSSYNEQFF.

The chain recombines TRBV4-2 with TRBJ1-1; D not resolved. Germline CDR1 reads LGHNA; CDR2 reads YNFKEQ. Trimming left V 0 bases short and J 0 bases short, with 2 bases between. The CDR3 is made up of 13 amino acids. The DNA of the CDR3 is TGTGCCAGCAGCCAAGATGTGAACACTGAAGCTTTCTTT. It encodes CASSQDVNTEAFF.

This clone showed up just a few times. The chain has TRBV29-1 and TRBJ1-3, with D unresolved. Trimming pared 3 bases from V and 2 bases from J, leaving 11 bases between. The CDR3 contains 14 residues. Germline V gene sequence: CDR1 SQVTM, CDR2 ANQGSEA. This chain's CDR3 is CSVDGSATGNTIYF. CDR3 nucleotide sequence: TGCAGCGTTGATGGGTCCGCTACTGGAAACACCATATATTTT.

The genes are TRBV10-2 and TRBJ1-3; TRBD1 might be the D (5 bases). Germline CDR1 WSHSY, CDR2 SAAADI. The CDR3 contains 14 residues. V lost 6 bases and J 0 bases, leaving 9 bases between the germline ends. In nucleotides, the CDR3 is TGCGCCAGCAGAGCAGGGAGCTCTGGAAACACCATATATTTT. Encoded protein: CASRAGSSGNTIYF.

The rearrangement links TRBV5-4 to TRBJ2-5, with D possibly TRBD1 on 6 matching bases. CDR1 is SGHNT, CDR2 YYREEE, per germline (reference sequence). V lost 4 bases and J 5 bases, leaving 24 bases between the germline ends. This CDR3 region has 17 residues. CDR3 in amino acids: CASSPGDRTPNDETQYF. Here the CDR3 DNA reads TGTGCCAGCAGCCCAGGGGACCGAACTCCGAATGACGAGACCCAGTACTTC. The variable domain in full, completed from reference TRBV5-4 and TRBJ2-5, reads ETGVTQSPTHLIKTRGQQVTLRCSSQSGHNTVSWYQQALGQGPQFIFQYYREEENGRGNFPPRFSGLQFPNYSSELNVNALELDDSALYLCASSPGDRTPNDETQYFGPGTRLLVL.

The V call is TRBV7-9, the J call TRBJ2-1, with no clear D. CDR3 length: 15 residues. Germline values: CDR1 SEHNR, CDR2 FQNEAQ (reference sequence). V lost 5 bases and J lost 1, with 12 bases in between. The DNA for the CDR3 is TGTGCCAGCAGCATAAACCAGGAGTCCTACAATGAGCAGTTCTTC. It codes for CASSINQESYNEQFF.

The rearrangement uses TRBV6-1 and TRBJ2-7; a weak D match, TRBD1 (5 bases). CDR1 MNHNS and CDR2 SASEGT come from the germline V gene. The CDR3 is 14 residues long. V gave up 6 bases and J gave up 7 bases, with 19 bases separating them. DNA of the CDR3: TGTGCCAGCAGCTCGACAAGGGGTGTCTCGGAGCAGTACTTC. This sequence encodes CASSSTRGVSEQYF.

This chain joins TRBV2 and TRBJ2-1; 10 positions match TRBD2. Germline CDR1 reads SNHLY; CDR2 reads FYNNEI. The CDR3 has 15 residues. Trimming removed 6 bases from V and 4 bases from J; junction bases left unmatched: 6. CDR3 residues: CASRQTSGQYNEQFF. The CDR3 nucleotides read TGTGCCAGCAGGCAGACTAGCGGGCAATACAATGAGCAGTTCTTC.

J is TRBJ2-7 and V is TRBV28; D possibly corresponds to TRBD1 (5 bases). Deletions cut 7 bases from V and 3 bases from J, with 7 bases between. The germline V gene has CDR1 MDHEN and CDR2 SYDVKM. The CDR3 covers 11 residues. Here the CDR3 DNA reads TGTGCCAGCACAGGGCGCTACGAGCAGTACTTC. Translation gives CASTGRYEQYF.

The rearrangement uses TRBV5-1 and TRBJ2-3; D is possibly TRBD2 (5 bases). CDR1 and CDR2 (germline): SGHRS, YFSETQ. V lost 2 bases and J lost 1, with 11 bases in between. CDR3 size: 15 residues. The CDR3 sequence: CASSLLLEGTDTQYF. The DNA of the CDR3 is TGCGCCAGCAGCTTACTGTTGGAGGGCACAGATACGCAGTATTTT.

The V call is TRBV28, the J call TRBJ2-5; D is unclear. The J call may be incorrect, as the DNA end agrees better with TRBJ2-7. The CDR3 runs to 14 residues. Germline V CDR1 and CDR2: MDHEN, SYDVKM. This CDR3 reads CASSYGPSSYEQYF. The CDR3 coding sequence is TGTGCCAGCAGTTATGGTCCCTCGTCCTACGAGCAGTACTTC.

The V and J genes are TRBV5-1 and TRBJ1-4; tentative D call: TRBD1 (5 bases). This CDR3 region has 14 residues. Trimming stripped 6 bases from V and 7 bases from J, with 16 bases between. Germline V gene sequence: CDR1 SGHRS, CDR2 YFSETQ. The CDR3 sequence is CASKEEPGTEKLFF. The CDR3 DNA sequence: TGCGCCAGCAAAGAGGAGCCCGGGACTGAAAAACTGTTTTTT.

The rearrangement links TRBV5-1 to TRBJ2-7; maybe TRBD2 (5 bases). The germline gives CDR1 SGHRS, CDR2 YFSETQ. The V and J ends lost 2 bases and 3 bases respectively, with 15 bases between them. The CDR3 is 15 residues long. CDR3 nucleotides: TGCGCCAGCAGCTTTTTTCCCGACGGAGGCTACGAGCAGTACTTC. Protein sequence: CASSFFPDGGYEQYF.

This clone was seen a handful of times. Here the CDR3 reads CASSEREGGYNEQFF. The CDR3 nucleotides are TGTGCCAGTAGTGAGCGGGAAGGTGGCTACAATGAGCAGTTCTTC. The chain uses TRBV19 and TRBJ2-1; TRBD2 matches at 7 bases. Germline V CDR1 and CDR2: LNHDA, SQIVND (reference sequence). V shed 5 bases and J 3 bases; nucleotides not matched to a gene: 7. The CDR3 consists of 15 residues.

The chain employs TRBV6-5 and TRBJ2-7, with 7 bases aligning to TRBD1. The CDR3 consists of 13 residues. Germline loops: CDR1 MNHEY, CDR2 SVGAGI. The trim removed 9 bases at V and 1 base at J, leaving 6 bases unmatched. This chain's CDR3 is CASQAGGSYEQYF. CDR3 coding DNA: TGTGCCAGTCAGGCAGGGGGTTCCTACGAGCAGTACTTC.

The rearrangement links TRBV7-2 to TRBJ1-2; 8 bases fit TRBD1. CDR3 length equals 14 residues. Trimming removed 3 bases from V and 8 bases from J; junction bases left unmatched: 8. Looked up from germline, CDR1 is SGHTA and CDR2 is FQGNSA. CDR3 nucleotide sequence: TGTGCCAGCAGCTTCCACCGGACAGGGCGAGGCTACACCTTC. Its protein is CASSFHRTGRGYTF.